The 2 T cell receptor beta chains below all came from one sample that was sequenced in a study of T cells in Graves' hyperthyroidism and ophthalmopathy. TCR beta CDR3 sequences were amplified from RNA transcripts. TCR CDR3 regions were first amplified by RT-PCR with HTBI primers. One entry per CDR3 protein, called by TCRdb with MiXCR from the multiplex PCR reads. Here the sample spans about 350,000 distinct CDR3 sequences, less than 20% being singletons. Sequencing was carried out using blood. These receptor sequences come from a woman in her 40s with Graves' ophthalmopathy.

This clonotype has a count of ten or more. J is TRBJ1-2 and V is TRBV6-1, with a tentative D call TRBD1 (6 bases). Looked up from germline, CDR1 is MNHNS and CDR2 is SASEGT. This CDR3 has 13 amino acids. Trimming stripped 7 bases from V and 4 bases from J, with 13 bases between. CDR3 bases: TGTGCCAGCACCCCGACAGGAAGCTATGGCTACACCTTC. It specifies CASTPTGSYGYTF.

This chain connects TRBV30 to TRBJ1-3, with D perhaps TRBD1 (5 bases). This CDR3 contains 12 residues. V was shortened by 5 bases and J by 11 bases, with 16 bases between the two germline ends. The germline gives CDR1 GTSNPN, CDR2 SVGIG (reference sequence). CDR3 residues: CAWGVQGGAIYF. The DNA of the CDR3 is TGTGCCTGGGGCGTCCAGGGCGGCGCCATATATTTT.